This T cell receptor beta chain stems from a study of shared clonotypes between healthy human individuals. This CDR3 spans 12 amino acids. Looked up from germline, CDR1 is MRHNA and CDR2 is SNTAGT. The V end was cut by 0 bases, the J end by 10 bases, with 8 bases between. Only in-frame clones appear in the TCRdb table, and some are missing; sequencing was by immunoSEQ multiplex PCR. This sample has about 1.9 million clones, with over 85% found just once. Terminally differentiated effector memory CD45RA+ cells were excluded by CCR7 positive selection of CD45RO-negative cells. A remark on this clone: The antigen is undetermined.

Overall study results and limits: Limited genetic and exposure-history diversity came from having few donors.

The chain links TRBV6-4 to TRBJ2-3; D remains unclear. This sequence originates from a man younger than 35 in good health. Some clones in this sample may be carry-over from other donors' samples. Sequencing used naive CD8+ T cells from PBMCs. DNA of the CDR3: TGTGCCAGCAGTGACTCGAGGAGCTCGCAGTATTTT. This sequence encodes CASSDSRSSQYF.